This record concerns one TCR beta chain sequence. V was trimmed by 8 bases and J by 4 bases, leaving 15 bases between them. This CDR3 contains 13 residues. Germline values: CDR1 LNHDA, CDR2 SQIVND (reference sequence). The record originates from a study of CD8 T cells in Susac syndrome. After extraction with the RNeasy kit, roughly 0.5 to 1 ug of the RNA was reverse transcribed using random hexamers. TCR beta CDR3 was amplified by immunoSEQ covering 54 Vbeta and 13 Jbeta. MiXCR was run by TCRdb on the immunoSEQ multiplex PCR reads, yielding one entry per CDR3 protein. This sample yields 45,000 or so distinct CDR3 sequences, of which roughly 93% are seen a single time; 0.45% to 0.65% belongs to the top ten.

V usage is TRBV19 and J usage is TRBJ2-7; perhaps D is TRBD1 or TRBD2 (5 bases each). Sequenced sample: CD8+ T cells from PBMCs. This TCR was sampled from a human donor in good health. CDR3 DNA sequence: TGTGCCAGTTCCCCGGGACCCGATTACGAGCAGTACTTC. It translates to CASSPGPDYEQYF.